This T cell receptor (beta chain) emerged from a study of T cells in Graves' hyperthyroidism and ophthalmopathy. General study results and limits: The model forecast ophthalmopathy, anticipating it by a median roughly 6.3 months before onset.

Ten or more counts support this clonotype. No antigen is known for it. The CDR3 length is 12 residues. The germline V and J ends were trimmed by 5 bases and 5 bases, with 12 bases remaining between them. The germline gives CDR1 SQVTM, CDR2 ANQGSEA. Template material for amplifying TCR beta CDR3 regions consisted of RNA transcripts. The HTBI primer set served for first-round RT-PCR of the TCR CDR3. TCRdb ran MiXCR on the multiplex PCR reads and lists one entry per CDR3 protein. The data contain a few hundred thousand distinct CDR3 sequences, around a sixth of them singletons. Inclusion characteristics of ophthalmopathy patients comprised a Clinical Activity Score of at least 3, a NOSPECS grade of at least 4, and duration under 3 months. Patients having uncontrolled infection, another autoimmune disease, pregnancy or lactation were not included. Isolation of PBMCs was performed on 9.5 to 10 ml fresh peripheral blood.

This TCR was recovered from a man between 18 and 29 years old with Graves' ophthalmopathy. The sequencing sample was made of blood. This rearrangement joins TRBV29-1 to TRBJ1-1; D remains unclear. As DNA, the CDR3 is TGCAGCGTTCCGTTGGCCGGGACTGAAGCTTTCTTT. Its protein is CSVPLAGTEAFF.